The 15 T cell receptor beta chains listed next were all sequenced from one sample in a study of CD8+CD57+ T cells in acquired aplastic anemia. The study profiled TCR beta VDJ and CDR3 using genomic DNA as template. TCRdb itself ran the reads through MiXCR, one entry per CDR3 protein. This sample yields fewer than 250,000 distinct CDR3 sequences, of which less than 60% are seen a single time; just under 20% belongs to the top ten. Sequenced patients had shown CD8+CD57+ cell expansion by flow cytometry. Sequenced: sorted CD4+, CD8+, or CD8+CD57+ T cells (not recorded which) from PBMCs. These receptors originate from a human donor with aplastic anemia.

This clonotype was found a few times. Since the CDR3 does not end with the conserved phenylalanine or tryptophan, this likely comes from a read error. The limits of the CDR3 on the DNA are not certain, so only TCRdb's listed CDR3 is given. The rearrangement joins TRBV20-1 to TRBJ2-1; the D call TRBD1 from the table was never checked on the DNA. The length of the CDR3 is 11 amino acids, counting both ends. Germline lookup yields CDR1 DFQATT and CDR2 SNEGSKA (reference sequence). The CDR3 sequence: CSARNPGQGGV.

J is TRBJ1-6 and V is TRBV9; 9 bases align to TRBD1. Germline CDR1 SGDLS, CDR2 YYNGEE. V shed 6 bases, J shed 7 bases, and the junction held 8 bases outside the gene matches. This CDR3 is built from 15 residues. The CDR3 reads CASTPGTGHNSPLHF. In nucleotides, the CDR3 is TGTGCCAGCACACCCGGGACAGGGCACAATTCACCCCTCCACTTT.

The chain carries TRBV20-1 and TRBJ2-5; 11 bases are a match to TRBD2. From germline, CDR1 is DFQATT and CDR2 SNEGSKA (reference sequence). Losses at the gene ends were 6 bases for V and 5 bases for J; bases not matched to a gene: 8. This CDR3 comprises 14 residues. CDR3 nucleotide sequence: TGCAGTGCGGAGATAGCGGGGGGGCCTGAGACCCAGTACTTC. It is translated as CSAEIAGGPETQYF.

The chain uses TRBV9 and TRBJ1-2; D remains unclear. The ends were cut back, 4 bases at V and 4 bases at J, with 14 bases in the middle. The germline V gene has CDR1 SGDLS and CDR2 YYNGEE. The CDR3 covers 14 residues. The CDR3 is CASSFRWILYGYTF. The CDR3 region has the DNA TGTGCCAGCAGCTTCCGTTGGATACTCTATGGCTACACCTTC.

The chain is built from TRBV15 and TRBJ1-6, with D tentatively TRBD1 (6 bases). In germline, CDR1 is LNHNV, CDR2 YYDKDF (reference sequence). The CDR3 contains 13 residues. V was cut by 9 bases and J by 10 bases, with 16 bases left in between. The CDR3 loop reads CATSTLGGSPLHF. DNA of the CDR3: TGTGCCACTAGTACGCTAGGGGGATCACCCCTCCACTTT.

Only one count was recorded for this clonotype. The chain couples TRBV20-1 to TRBJ2-6, with D uncertain. The germline gives CDR1 DFQATT, CDR2 SNEGSKA (reference sequence). V lost 5 bases, J lost 4 bases, and 6 bases lay in between. The CDR3 extends over 12 amino acids. As DNA, the CDR3 is TGCAGTGCTCGACCCGGGGCCAACGTCCTGACTTTC. It translates to CSARPGANVLTF.

This clonotype was seen many times. This chain connects TRBV6-5 to TRBJ1-2; D ambiguous. This CDR3 region has 13 residues. Deletions cut 5 bases from V and 0 bases from J, with 7 bases between. Germline CDR1 reads MNHEY; CDR2 reads SVGAGI. This CDR3 reads CASSQQANYGYTF. The CDR3, as DNA: TGTGCCAGCAGTCAGCAAGCTAACTATGGCTACACCTTC.

This clonotype occurred many times. The gene calls are TRBV5-6 and TRBJ1-2, with TRBD1 matching over 7 bases. The CDR3 runs to 12 residues. Germline assignment: CDR1 SGHDT and CDR2 YYEEEE. V dropped 4 bases and J dropped 4; count of bases not matched to a gene: 1. This CDR3 reads CASSRDSYGYTF. For the CDR3, the DNA is TGTGCCAGCAGCCGGGACAGCTATGGCTACACCTTC.

A note on this clonotype: Germline and junction disagree at one end, which may indicate a read error. The CDR3 protein is CSESTGDYTDTRYF. Here the CDR3 DNA reads TGCAGTGAAAGCACGGGGGACTACACAGATACGCGGTATTTT. The chain uses TRBV20-1 and TRBJ2-3; the match to TRBD2 covers 7 bases. CDR1 is DFQATT, CDR2 SNEGSKA, per germline (reference sequence). This CDR3 comprises 14 residues.

This clonotype was seen more than once but under ten times. Being one base from a much bigger clone, this may be a read error. J is TRBJ2-7 and V is TRBV7-3; 7 bases map to TRBD1. Germline CDR1 and CDR2: SGHTA and FQGTGA. CDR3 size: 15 residues. V shed 6 bases and J 2 bases; nucleotides not matched to a gene: 10. This CDR3 is CASRDRDRNPYEQYF. In nucleotides, the CDR3 is TGTGCCAGCAGGGACCGGGACAGAAATCCCTACGAGCAGTACTTC.

The rearrangement joins TRBV3-1 to TRBJ1-3, with D possibly matching TRBD1 (5 bases). The ends were cut back, 4 bases at V and 4 bases at J, with 14 bases in the middle. Germline assignment: CDR1 LGHDT and CDR2 YNNKEL (reference sequence). The CDR3 loop spans 15 amino acids. CDR3 sequence: CASSPPGTYGNTIYF. For the CDR3, the DNA is TGTGCCAGCAGCCCCCCTGGGACCTACGGAAACACCATATATTTT.

With respect to this clonotype: This sequence may be a read error, since a much larger clone differs from it by one base. This chain links TRBV19 with TRBJ2-5; D possibly matches TRBD1 or TRBD2 (6 bases each). The V end lost 6 bases, the J end lost 5 bases, and 22 bases lay between the germline ends. Germline V gives CDR1 LNHDA, CDR2 SQIVND (reference sequence). This CDR3 spans 16 amino acids. CDR3 nucleotide sequence: TGTGCCAGTAGCACGGGGCTAGCGAGGGGGTGGGAGACCCAGTACTTC. It translates to CASSTGLARGWETQYF.

The chain combines TRBV28 with TRBJ1-3; 10 nucleotides line up with TRBD1. The J call is doubtful: the DNA matches TRBJ2-3 better. The CDR3 is made up of 15 amino acids. Germline loops: CDR1 MDHEN, CDR2 SYDVKM. The chain's CDR3 is CASSRRTGGTDTQYF. As DNA, the CDR3 is TGTGCCAGCAGTAGGCGGACAGGGGGGACAGATACGCAGTATTTT.

The genes are TRBV5-1 and TRBJ1-1, with D maybe TRBD1 (6 bases). The CDR3 loop spans 14 amino acids. Germline V gives CDR1 SGHRS, CDR2 YFSETQ. With 2 bases removed from V and 0 bases from J, the gap between germline ends came to 8 bases. CDR3 loop: CASSFGQLNTEAFF. The CDR3 DNA sequence: TGCGCCAGCAGCTTCGGACAGCTGAACACTGAAGCTTTCTTT.

The chain links TRBV7-9 to TRBJ2-7; tentatively, D is TRBD1 (7 bases). CDR3 length: 17 amino acids. The germline V gene encodes CDR1 SEHNR and CDR2 FQNEAQ (reference sequence). Deletions cut 3 bases from V and 3 bases from J, with 21 bases between. The CDR3 loop reads CASSFGGRGWGGYEQYF. CDR3 coding DNA: TGTGCCAGCAGCTTCGGTGGCAGGGGGTGGGGAGGCTACGAGCAGTACTTC. The entire variable domain, with the rest obtained from reference TRBV7-9 and TRBJ2-7, is as follows: DTGVSQNPRHKITKRGQNVTFRCDPISEHNRLYWYRQTLGQGPEFLTYFQNEAQLEKSRLLSDRFSAERPKGSFSTLEIQRTEQGDSAMYLCASSFGGRGWGGYEQYFGPGTRLTVT.